The 23 T cell receptor beta chains reported below all come from one sample, sequenced in a study of CD8+ T cells in alopecia areata. CD4+ cells of 4 to 6 patients were further sorted as CD25+CD127-. Following RNA extraction, reverse transcription yielded cDNA that acted as the sequencing template. The assay was immunoSEQ multiplex PCR, and TCRdb's table has in-frame clones only and misses some. The data show some 14,000 clones, 45% to 65% seen once. The sequenced sample consisted of CD4+ Tregs sorted from blood. These receptor sequences come from a human donor with alopecia areata.

CDR3 nucleotide sequence: TGCGCCAGCAGCTTGTGGGGGGGCCAAGAGACCCAGTACTTC. It is translated as CASSLWGGQETQYF. The chain couples TRBV5-1 to TRBJ2-5; 7 bases are shared with TRBD2. Unmatched junction bases numbered 1, after V lost 1 base and J lost 1 base. The CDR3 loop spans 14 amino acids. The germline V gene encodes CDR1 SGHRS and CDR2 YFSETQ.

This clone was seen a handful of times. The V and J genes are TRBV5-5 and TRBJ2-7; no definite D call. V was shortened by 0 bases and J by 4 bases, with 23 bases between the two germline ends. Germline V gives CDR1 SGHKS, CDR2 YYEKEE (reference sequence). The CDR3 is made up of 18 amino acids. The CDR3 protein is CASSLALETQPRLYEQYF. CDR3 coding DNA: TGTGCCAGCAGCTTGGCCCTAGAGACCCAGCCGAGGCTTTACGAGCAGTACTTC.

The chain combines TRBV7-6 with TRBJ2-7; TRBD1 matches at 9 bases. V was clipped by 5 bases and J by 0 bases; unmatched bases: 8. CDR3 length: 16 residues. Germline CDR1 SGHVS, CDR2 FNYEAQ. CDR3 coding DNA: TGTGCCAGCAGCCTGACAGGGGGTGGGAACTCCTACGAGCAGTACTTC. Translated: CASSLTGGGNSYEQYF.

The chain has TRBV10-3 and TRBJ2-2; 7 bases are shared with TRBD1. Germline lookup yields CDR1 ENHRY and CDR2 SYGVKD. CDR3 length: 12 residues. V dropped 6 bases and J dropped 6; count of bases not matched to a gene: 1. CDR3: CAISTGAGELFF. CDR3 coding DNA: TGTGCCATCAGCACAGGGGCCGGGGAGCTGTTTTTT.

The chain carries TRBV5-1 and TRBJ2-7, with a possible D match to TRBD1 (6 bases). The CDR3 has 13 amino acids. Trimming took 2 bases from V and 3 from J, leaving 9 bases between them. The germline CDR1 and CDR2 sequences are SGHRS and YFSETQ. CDR3 sequence: CASSFTGNYEQYF. CDR3 sequence (DNA): TGCGCCAGCAGCTTTACAGGGAACTACGAGCAGTACTTC.

The gene calls are TRBV7-2 and TRBJ2-5, with 8 positions matching TRBD1. The J segment lost 5 bases and the V segment lost 2 bases, leaving 7 bases of the junction unmatched. Germline CDR1 is SGHTA and CDR2 is FQGNSA. The CDR3 contains 15 residues. The CDR3 nucleotides read TGTGCCAGCAGCTTAAGACAGGGGCCCAAGGAGACCCAGTACTTC. It codes for CASSLRQGPKETQYF.

The J gene is TRBJ1-5, the V gene TRBV6-5, with a possible D match to TRBD1 (5 bases). Germline CDR1 is MNHEY and CDR2 is SVGAGI. CDR3 length: 13 residues. The V and J ends lost 2 bases and 7 bases respectively, with 9 bases between them. CDR3 nucleotide sequence: TGTGCCAGCAGTTACGCGGGGGAACAGCCCCAGCATTTT. Protein: CASSYAGEQPQHF.

The chain has TRBV28 and TRBJ1-1; 8 bases map to TRBD1. The CDR3 totals 14 residues. With V trimmed by 7 bases and J by 1 base, 5 bases remained unmatched. Germline V gene data show CDR1 as MDHEN and CDR2 as SYDVKM. This CDR3 reads CASTQGDRNTEAFF. The CDR3 DNA is TGTGCCAGCACACAGGGGGATAGGAACACTGAAGCTTTCTTT.

As DNA, the CDR3 is TGTGCCAGCTACGGGCAGCTCTATGGCTACACCTTC. Protein product: CASYGQLYGYTF. This chain joins TRBV28 and TRBJ1-2; D is undetermined. The length of the CDR3 is 12 residues. CDR1 MDHEN and CDR2 SYDVKM come from the germline V gene. V lost 8 bases and J 4 bases, leaving 11 bases between the germline ends.

Only one count was recorded for this clone. The chain combines TRBV19 with TRBJ1-2; D possibly corresponds to TRBD1 (5 bases). The CDR3 sequence is 14 residues long. V lost 2 bases and J 7 bases, leaving 14 bases between the germline ends. Germline CDR1 LNHDA, CDR2 SQIVND (reference sequence). Here the CDR3 DNA reads TGTGCCAGTAGTATATCTCGGGGGAGGTCTGGCTACACCTTC. It codes for CASSISRGRSGYTF.

V usage is TRBV6-6 and J usage is TRBJ2-7; D unclear. Trimming pared 5 bases from V and 3 bases from J, leaving 14 bases between. This CDR3 comprises 14 residues. Germline V gene lookup returns CDR1 MNHNY and CDR2 SVGAGI (reference sequence). The CDR3 DNA is TGTGCCAGCAGTATCCGGCACAGAAACTACGAGCAGTACTTC. Translated, it gives CASSIRHRNYEQYF.

The chain combines TRBV10-3 with TRBJ2-7; D perhaps matches TRBD2 (7 bases). CDR3 length: 17 amino acids. V was clipped by 6 bases and J by 0 bases, with 21 bases between them. Germline V gives CDR1 ENHRY, CDR2 SYGVKD. The CDR3 sequence is CAISSPRGGLTSYEQYF. CDR3 coding DNA: TGTGCCATCAGCTCCCCGAGGGGGGGGTTAACCTCCTACGAGCAGTACTTC.

This chain links TRBV29-1 with TRBJ1-4; the D is unclear. Looked up from germline, CDR1 is SQVTM and CDR2 is ANQGSEA. This CDR3 is built from 12 residues. CDR3 DNA: TGCGGGATGAGGCAAACTAATGAAAAACTGTTTTTT. Protein: CGMRQTNEKLFF.

CDR3 sequence (DNA): TGTGCCAGTAGTAGAGGTCCCTTCGGGGGTGCAGATACGCAGTATTTT. This sequence encodes CASSRGPFGGADTQYF. The chain carries TRBV19 and TRBJ2-3; maybe TRBD2 (6 bases). Germline V gene sequence: CDR1 LNHDA, CDR2 SQIVND (reference sequence). The CDR3 has 16 amino acids. V dropped 4 bases and J dropped 4 bases, with 18 bases sitting between them.

This clone was seen only once. This rearrangement joins TRBV5-1 to TRBJ2-7; no reliable D call. Germline V gene data show CDR1 as SGHRS and CDR2 as YFSETQ. The germline V and J ends were trimmed by 1 base and 0 bases, with 8 bases remaining between them. There are 14 residues in the CDR3. The DNA of the CDR3 is TGCGCCAGCAGCTTGAGCGTAAGCTCCTACGAGCAGTACTTC. This gives the protein CASSLSVSSYEQYF.

The genes are TRBV7-3 and TRBJ2-3; weak D call: TRBD2 (6 bases). Germline loops: CDR1 SGHTA, CDR2 FQGTGA. CDR3 length equals 13 residues. Deletions cut 5 bases from V and 4 bases from J, with 10 bases between. CDR3 DNA: TGTGCCAGCAGCCCCAGCGGGCCAGATACGCAGTATTTT. Amino acid sequence: CASSPSGPDTQYF.

V gene TRBV6-5 combines with J gene TRBJ2-1; no firm D call. This CDR3 has 16 amino acids. CDR1 MNHEY and CDR2 SVGAGI come from the germline V gene. Trimming shortened V by 0 bases and J by 4 bases, and 13 bases separated the two germline ends. CDR3 DNA sequence: TGTGCCAGCAGTTACTCCATCTCTATGCGGTACAATGAGCAGTTCTTC. It translates to CASSYSISMRYNEQFF.

The rearrangement links TRBV28 to TRBJ1-2; D possibly corresponds to TRBD1 (5 bases). From germline, CDR1 is MDHEN and CDR2 SYDVKM. Trimming took off 3 bases at V and 5 bases at J, with 16 bases between the two ends. The CDR3 contains 15 residues. The CDR3 is CASSLQRRAGYGYTF. The CDR3 DNA sequence: TGTGCCAGCAGTTTGCAAAGGCGGGCAGGGTATGGCTACACCTTC.

This clone was detected only a few times. The rearrangement joins TRBV28 to TRBJ1-2; D ambiguous. The CDR3 spans 14 residues. V shed 6 bases and J shed 4 bases, with 15 bases lying between them. Looked up from germline, CDR1 is MDHEN and CDR2 is SYDVKM. The CDR3, as DNA: TGTGCCAGCAGCTCGACACTCGGTATCTATGGCTACACCTTC. Translating gives CASSSTLGIYGYTF.

The chain joins TRBV18 to TRBJ1-5; D remains ambiguous. Trimming took off 4 bases at V and 3 bases at J, with 10 bases between the two ends. Germline V gene data show CDR1 as KGHSH and CDR2 as LQKENI. The CDR3 loop spans 14 amino acids. CDR3 DNA: TGTGCCAGCTCACTAGCTTGGCTCAATCAGCCCCAGCATTTT. This codes for CASSLAWLNQPQHF.

The chain is built from TRBV15 and TRBJ2-7; 10 nucleotides match TRBD1. The V gene's germline CDR1 is LNHNV and CDR2 YYDKDF (reference sequence). CDR3 length: 15 amino acids. V lost 1 base, J lost 5 bases, and 5 bases stayed unmatched. The CDR3 region is CATSRGGTGAHEQYF. The CDR3 DNA sequence: TGTGCCACCAGCAGAGGCGGGACAGGGGCCCACGAGCAGTACTTC.

The J gene is TRBJ1-2, the V gene TRBV20-1; D unclear. Germline CDR1 and CDR2: DFQATT and SNEGSKA (reference sequence). This CDR3 has 11 residues. The ends were cut back, 4 bases at V and 4 bases at J, with 7 bases in the middle. The CDR3 DNA reads TGCAGTGCTAAGGCGGTCTATGGCTACACCTTC. Protein sequence: CSAKAVYGYTF.

J is TRBJ2-1 and V is TRBV27, with 7 bases matching TRBD1. The V gene's germline CDR1 is MNHEY and CDR2 SMNVEV (reference sequence). The CDR3 extends over 16 amino acids. With 6 bases clipped from V and 2 bases from J, the junction kept 10 bases outside the gene matches. CDR3 region: CASRTLWDRTYNEQFF. The CDR3 DNA is TGTGCCAGCAGAACCTTGTGGGACAGAACCTACAATGAGCAGTTCTTC.